This T cell receptor beta chain appears in the sequencing data of a study of persistence of HIV-infected CD4 T cells. Cells were stimulated with overlapping HIV-1 Gag 15-mer peptides. CD4+ T cells upregulating both CD40 ligand and CD69 were sorted as responding cells. PBMCs were depleted of CD8+ T cells before stimulation. Anti-CD28/CD49d costimulation, CD40-blocking antibody and enfuvirtide were given to CD8-depleted PBMCs for approximately 18 hours. As for this clone: The antigen is not known.

This was the immunoSEQ version 4 assay in survey mode. Sequencing was performed with immunoSEQ multiplex PCR; in TCRdb, only in-frame clones are kept and a portion is missing. The sample includes 20,000 to 25,000 clones, less than 85% of them seen just once. The CDR3 runs 15 residues. V lost 4 bases and J 7 bases, leaving 17 bases between the germline ends. Germline CDR1 and CDR2: MNHEY and SVGEGT. This clonotype originated in an adult man with HIV who was CMV-seropositive. The material sequenced was CD4+ T cells sorted from PBMCs after roughly 19-hour stimulation, taken from a patient who received antiretroviral therapy. The J gene is TRBJ2-4, the V gene TRBV6-2 or TRBV6-3, with D possibly TRBD1 on 6 matching bases. This CDR3 is CASSSAGGQLNIQYF. For the CDR3, the DNA is TGTGCCAGCAGTTCCGCTGGGGGCCAGTTGAACATTCAGTACTTC.